The 18 T cell receptor beta chains reported below all come from one sample, sequenced in a study of T cells in Graves' hyperthyroidism and ophthalmopathy. Amplification targeted TCR beta CDR3 regions from RNA transcripts. First-round RT-PCR with HTBI primers amplified the TCR CDR3 region. TCRdb re-derived calls from the multiplex PCR reads in MiXCR, one entry per CDR3 protein. The repertoire holds over 400,000 distinct CDR3 sequences, with approximately 23% as singletons. Material: blood. The receptor source for this set is a woman between 65 and 79 years old with Graves' ophthalmopathy.

This clonotype was detected many times. This chain joins TRBV28 and TRBJ1-2; perhaps TRBD1 as D (5 bases). The CDR3 is made up of 15 amino acids. Deletions cut 3 bases from V and 5 bases from J, with 16 bases between. The germline CDR1 and CDR2 sequences are MDHEN and SYDVKM. CDR3 DNA sequence: TGTGCCAGCAGTTTGTTGGGGGGAGGTCGGTATGGCTACACCTTC. Protein sequence: CASSLLGGGRYGYTF.

The table lists this clonotype with a few counts. The V call is TRBV7-8, the J call TRBJ2-7; the match to TRBD2 covers 15 bases. The germline V gene has CDR1 SGHVS and CDR2 FQNEAQ. The CDR3 totals 19 residues. The trim removed 6 bases at V and 5 bases at J, leaving 17 bases unmatched. The CDR3 region is CASRETTGLAGGSSNEQYF. In DNA, the CDR3 is TGTGCCAGCAGAGAAACTACCGGACTAGCGGGAGGGTCCAGTAACGAGCAGTACTTC.

The sample holds a few counts of this clonotype. V and J are TRBV20-1 and TRBJ2-1; no definite D call. This CDR3 comprises 14 residues. Per germline, CDR1 DFQATT and CDR2 SNEGSKA (reference sequence). V shed 5 bases and J shed 6 bases, with 17 bases lying between them. The CDR3 loop is CSAPSWVSPNEQFF. Written as DNA, the CDR3 is TGCAGTGCTCCTTCGTGGGTCTCCCCCAATGAGCAGTTCTTC.

This clonotype was seen at least ten times. This chain uses TRBV12-3 or TRBV12-4 with TRBJ2-1; D gene unclear. The CDR3 covers 13 residues. V lost 6 bases and J lost 4, with 10 bases in between. The CDR3 sequence: CASSQGEYNEQFF. Written as DNA, the CDR3 is TGTGCCAGCAGCCAAGGAGAGTACAATGAGCAGTTCTTC.

The genes are TRBV7-3 and TRBJ2-6; 8 bases agree with TRBD2. Germline V gives CDR1 SGHTA, CDR2 FQGTGA. J lost 4 bases, V lost 4 bases, and 6 bases had no gene match. The CDR3 contains 16 residues. The CDR3 loop reads CASSSRGGPGANVLTF. The CDR3 DNA reads TGTGCCAGCAGCTCCCGGGGGGGACCCGGGGCCAACGTCCTGACTTTC.

This clonotype was detected a few times. J is TRBJ2-7 and V is TRBV3-1; 7 positions match TRBD1. Germline V CDR1 and CDR2: LGHDT, YNNKEL (reference sequence). The junction had 5 bases not matched to a gene; V was cut back by 4 bases and J by 2 bases. The CDR3 consists of 14 residues. The CDR3, as DNA: TGTGCCAGCAGCCCGTGGGGACAGACCTACGAGCAGTACTTC. Its translation is CASSPWGQTYEQYF.

The chain recombines TRBV5-1 with TRBJ2-7; D remains unclear. The V gene lost 3 bases and the J gene lost 3 bases, with 16 bases spanning the gap. Per germline, CDR1 SGHRS and CDR2 YFSETQ. CDR3 length: 15 residues. CDR3 in amino acids: CASSSRGGDLYEQYF. The CDR3 nucleotides read TGCGCCAGCAGCTCCCGTGGCGGAGACCTCTACGAGCAGTACTTC.

There are a few counts of this clonotype. The V call is TRBV20-1, the J call TRBJ1-2; D is perhaps TRBD1 (5 bases). Per germline, CDR1 DFQATT and CDR2 SNEGSKA (reference sequence). The V and J ends lost 1 base and 4 bases respectively, with 13 bases between them. The CDR3 totals 14 residues. CDR3 protein: CSARVEGRGYGYTF. CDR3 DNA sequence: TGCAGTGCTAGAGTAGAGGGGCGAGGCTATGGCTACACCTTC.

The rearrangement joins TRBV5-1 to TRBJ2-3; TRBD2 might be the D (6 bases). Trimming cost V 3 bases and J 1 base, with 15 bases left between them. From germline, CDR1 is SGHRS and CDR2 YFSETQ. The CDR3 is 16 amino acids. This CDR3 reads CASSSRLVDGTDTQYF. DNA of the CDR3: TGCGCCAGCAGCTCCAGACTAGTCGATGGCACAGATACGCAGTATTTT.

This clonotype showed up just a few times. V is TRBV27 and J is TRBJ2-7; 11 bases match TRBD1. The CDR3 sequence is 14 residues long. Germline values: CDR1 MNHEY, CDR2 SMNVEV (reference sequence). V gave up 8 bases and J gave up 7 bases; unmatched junction bases: 10. As DNA, the CDR3 is TGTGCCAGCCGACGGACCGGGACAGGGGGAGAGCAGTACTTC. It yields the protein CASRRTGTGGEQYF.

This clonotype has more than one count but fewer than ten. The V call is TRBV27, the J call TRBJ1-2; D gene ambiguous. Deletions cut 3 bases from V and 2 bases from J, with 13 bases between. This CDR3 comprises 15 residues. CDR1 MNHEY and CDR2 SMNVEV come from the germline V gene (reference sequence). The CDR3 sequence: CASSLIPGANYGYTF. Written as DNA, the CDR3 is TGTGCCAGCAGTTTGATTCCCGGAGCGAACTATGGCTACACCTTC.

This clonotype was recorded a few times. As DNA, the CDR3 is TGCAGTGCTAGCCCCTCTGGACAAATTTACGAGCAGTACTTC. Translated: CSASPSGQIYEQYF. This chain joins TRBV20-1 and TRBJ2-7; D might be TRBD1 (5 bases). The V gene's germline CDR1 is DFQATT and CDR2 SNEGSKA (reference sequence). The CDR3 is 14 amino acids. Between the trimmed V and J ends, which lost 3 bases and 4 bases, there was a span of 16 bases.

This chain links TRBV5-6 with TRBJ1-4; TRBD1 matches 10 bases. The CDR3 has 15 residues. The junction had 2 bases not matched to a gene; V was cut back by 1 base and J by 5 bases. CDR1 and CDR2 (germline): SGHDT, YYEEEE. Here the CDR3 reads CASSLSGQGNEKLFF. The DNA of the CDR3 is TGTGCCAGCAGCTTGTCGGGACAGGGGAATGAAAAACTGTTTTTT.

This clonotype was observed a few times. The chain combines TRBV7-9 with TRBJ2-7; 7 bases are shared with TRBD2. Looked up from germline, CDR1 is SEHNR and CDR2 is FQNEAQ (reference sequence). V shed 1 base, J shed 0 bases, and the junction held 3 bases outside the gene matches. The CDR3 is made up of 15 amino acids. The chain's CDR3 is CASSLGTSYSYEQYF. CDR3 sequence (DNA): TGTGCCAGCAGCTTAGGGACTAGTTACTCCTACGAGCAGTACTTC.

There are a few counts of this clonotype. The CDR3 here is CASSEAEDNEQFF. The CDR3 coding sequence is TGTGCCAGCAGTGAAGCGGAGGACAATGAGCAGTTCTTC. The genes are TRBV2 and TRBJ2-1, with D maybe TRBD2 (5 bases). Per germline, CDR1 SNHLY and CDR2 FYNNEI. Trimming shortened V by 0 bases and J by 5 bases, and 5 bases separated the two germline ends. The CDR3 contains 13 residues. The complete variable domain, with remaining parts taken from reference TRBV2 and TRBJ2-1, reads EPEVTQTPSHQVTQMGQEVILRCVPISNHLYFYWYRQILGQKVEFLVSFYNNEISEKSEIFDDQFSVERPDGSNFTLKIRSTKLEDSAMYFCASSEAEDNEQFFGPGTRLTVL.

This clonotype was seen a few times. The rearrangement joins TRBV5-1 to TRBJ1-4; D is possibly TRBD1 (5 bases). The V end lost 4 bases, the J end lost 4 bases, and 11 bases lay between the germline ends. CDR3 length: 14 residues. Germline V gives CDR1 SGHRS, CDR2 YFSETQ. For the CDR3, the DNA is TGCGCCAGCAGCCCCCGGGGGGATAATGAAAAACTGTTTTTT. This codes for CASSPRGDNEKLFF.

This clonotype has at least ten counts. The rearrangement uses TRBV7-8 and TRBJ1-4, with D tentatively TRBD1 (6 bases). CDR1 and CDR2 from the germline V gene are SGHVS and FQNEAQ. V was trimmed by 6 bases and J by 2 bases, leaving 13 bases between them. This CDR3 is 15 amino acids long. In DNA form, the CDR3 reads TGTGCCAGCAGGGCTACAGGGAGTACTAATGAAAAACTGTTTTTT. Its translation: CASRATGSTNEKLFF. Using reference TRBV7-8 and TRBJ1-4 for the parts outside the CDR3, the full variable domain is GAGVSQSPRYKVAKRGQDVALRCDPISGHVSLFWYQQALGQGPEFLTYFQNEAQLDKSGLPSDRFFAERPEGSVSTLKIQRTQQEDSAVYLCASRATGSTNEKLFFGSGTQLSVL.

The chain employs TRBV9 and TRBJ1-1; TRBD1 might be the D (6 bases). The CDR3 runs to 14 residues. Germline V gene sequence: CDR1 SGDLS, CDR2 YYNGEE. Trimming left V 0 bases short and J 4 bases short, with 10 bases between. The chain's CDR3 is CASSVGGAGTEAFF. The CDR3 bases are TGTGCCAGCAGCGTAGGGGGGGCGGGCACTGAAGCTTTCTTT.